Following are 32 T cell receptor beta chains from one sample sequenced in a study of T cells in Graves' hyperthyroidism and ophthalmopathy. From RNA transcripts, TCR beta CDR3 regions were amplified. The HTBI set primed first-round TCR CDR3 RT-PCR. TCRdb re-derived calls from the multiplex PCR reads in MiXCR, one entry per CDR3 protein. The sample contains a few hundred thousand distinct CDR3 sequences, around 45% of which appear only once. Material: peripheral blood or thyroid tissue (not recorded which). Receptors were obtained from a woman between 18 and 29 years old with Graves' hyperthyroidism.

The gene calls are TRBV2 and TRBJ1-1; 7 nucleotides align to TRBD1. V dropped 5 bases and J dropped 6; count of bases not matched to a gene: 6. Germline V gene lookup returns CDR1 SNHLY and CDR2 FYNNEI. This CDR3 has 13 amino acids. For the CDR3, the DNA is TGTGCCAGCAGTCAGACAGGGATCCCTGAAGCTTTCTTT. Protein: CASSQTGIPEAFF.

Details on this clonotype: A much larger clone lies a single base off, so this may be a read error. The V call is TRBV4-1, the J call TRBJ2-2, with unresolved D. The V gene's germline CDR1 is MGHRA and CDR2 YSYEKL. Trimming took 1 base from V and 5 from J, leaving 5 bases between them. The CDR3 contains 13 residues. CDR3 sequence reads: CASSQAATGELFF. CDR3 in DNA: TGCGCCAGCAGCCAAGCTGCTACCGGGGAGCTGTTTTTT.

This clonotype was observed a few times. V gene TRBV7-2 combines with J gene TRBJ2-7; 10 nucleotides agree with TRBD2. The CDR3 extends over 14 amino acids. The germline V gene encodes CDR1 SGHTA and CDR2 FQGNSA. V was pared by 6 bases and J by 5 bases, with 7 bases of the junction left unmatched. CDR3 sequence (DNA): TGTGCCAGCAGGGGACTAGCGCGTTGGCACGAGCAGTACTTC. The encoded protein is CASRGLARWHEQYF.

This clonotype was seen at least ten times. The V gene is TRBV7-9, the J gene TRBJ1-1; no reliable D call. The germline V gene has CDR1 SEHNR and CDR2 FQNEAQ (reference sequence). The V end was cut by 0 bases, the J end by 8 bases, with 10 bases between. The CDR3 spans 13 residues. The DNA of the CDR3 is TGTGCCAGCAGCTTAGCACCTGGACCCGAAGCTTTCTTT. It is translated as CASSLAPGPEAFF. Drawing the rest from reference TRBV7-9 and TRBJ1-1, the complete variable domain is DTGVSQNPRHKITKRGQNVTFRCDPISEHNRLYWYRQTLGQGPEFLTYFQNEAQLEKSRLLSDRFSAERPKGSFSTLEIQRTEQGDSAMYLCASSLAPGPEAFFGQGTRLTVV.

This CDR3 is CAVNPRQWAEAFF. The CDR3 nucleotides are TGTGCCGTCAACCCCAGACAGTGGGCTGAAGCTTTCTTT. V usage is TRBV2 and J usage is TRBJ1-1; D is possibly TRBD1 (5 bases). The CDR3 is 13 amino acids. The V and J ends lost 11 bases and 6 bases respectively, with 19 bases between them. CDR1 and CDR2 (germline): SNHLY, FYNNEI.

The chain has TRBV13 and TRBJ2-4; D might be TRBD2 (6 bases). Germline CDR1 and CDR2: PRHDT and FYEKMQ (reference sequence). The CDR3 runs 16 residues. The germline V and J ends were trimmed by 3 bases and 6 bases, with 18 bases remaining between them. The CDR3 loop is CASSFGTHTETNIQYF. The CDR3 DNA reads as TGTGCCAGCAGCTTCGGGACTCACACTGAAACAAACATTCAGTACTTC. Full variable domain (outside the CDR3, taken from reference TRBV13 and TRBJ2-4): AAGVIQSPRHLIKEKRETATLKCYPIPRHDTVYWYQQGPGQDPQFLISFYEKMQSDKGSIPDRFSAQQFSDYHSELNMSSLELGDSALYFCASSFGTHTETNIQYFGAGTRLSVL.

There are many counts of this clonotype. V and J are TRBV9 and TRBJ2-2, with 9 nucleotides matching TRBD2. The CDR3 totals 17 residues. CDR1 and CDR2 from the germline V gene are SGDLS and YYNGEE. The ends lost 4 bases at V and 6 bases at J; junction bases unmatched: 13. CDR3 region: CASSPRGSGRTAGELFF. CDR3 bases: TGTGCCAGCAGCCCCCGGGGTAGCGGGAGAACGGCCGGGGAGCTGTTTTTT. The full variable domain, with the rest looked up from reference TRBV9 and TRBJ2-2, is DSGVTQTPKHLITATGQRVTLRCSPRSGDLSVYWYQQSLDQGLQFLIQYYNGEERAKGNILERFSAQQFPDLHSELNLSSLELGDSALYFCASSPRGSGRTAGELFFGEGSRLTVL.

As to this clonotype: The junction departs from the called germline gene at one end, perhaps through a read error. The chain couples TRBV19 to TRBJ2-6, with a possible D match to TRBD2 (6 bases). This CDR3 contains 14 residues. Germline loops: CDR1 LNHDA, CDR2 SQIVND (reference sequence). CDR3 nucleotides: TGTGCCAGTAGTATTAGTCTCGGGGGAAGGACTGAAGCTTTC. Translation: CASSISLGGRTEAF.

This clonotype was counted at least ten times. V gene TRBV14 combines with J gene TRBJ2-5; 7 bases align to TRBD1. Per germline, CDR1 SGHDN and CDR2 FVKESK. This CDR3 has 14 amino acids. V was pared by 5 bases and J by 4 bases, with 7 bases of the junction left unmatched. CDR3 loop: CASSIRTGRETQYF. DNA of the CDR3: TGTGCCAGCAGCATCAGGACAGGCCGAGAGACCCAGTACTTC.

The V gene is TRBV7-9, the J gene TRBJ2-1; D gene unclear. The germline V gene has CDR1 SEHNR and CDR2 FQNEAQ (reference sequence). This CDR3 has 13 amino acids. V was trimmed by 0 bases and J by 6 bases, leaving 6 bases between them. In DNA, the CDR3 is TGTGCCAGCAGCTTAGCTGTACTCAATGAGCAGTTCTTC. This sequence encodes CASSLAVLNEQFF.

This chain links TRBV5-1 with TRBJ2-3, with D unresolved. The germline V gene encodes CDR1 SGHRS and CDR2 YFSETQ. CDR3 length: 13 amino acids. V gave up 5 bases and J gave up 2 bases, with 9 bases separating them. The CDR3 reads CASRSVPTDTQYF. The CDR3, as DNA: TGCGCCAGCAGGTCCGTTCCCACAGATACGCAGTATTTT.

Notes on this clonotype: This CDR3 fails to terminate in the conserved phenylalanine or tryptophan, so it likely reflects a read error. The limits of the CDR3 on the DNA are not certain, so only TCRdb's listed CDR3 is given. CDR3 protein: CAISGLGNT. V gene TRBV10-3 combines with J gene TRBJ1-3; the table's D call TRBD1 went unverified against the DNA. Germline V gene lookup returns CDR1 ENHRY and CDR2 SYGVKD. The CDR3 extends over 9 residues, inclusive of both ends.

A word on this clonotype: Because it lacks the conserved phenylalanine or tryptophan at the end, this CDR3 is likely a read error. The limits of the CDR3 on the DNA are not certain, so only TCRdb's listed CDR3 is given. This chain connects TRBV29-1 to TRBJ1-2. The CDR3 spans 9 residues, counting both ends. Germline assignment: CDR1 SQVTM and CDR2 ANQGSEA. The chain's CDR3 is CSVDTSDTY.

This clonotype was recorded many times. The CDR3 DNA reads TGTGCCAGCAGCTTGTTACCAAGGGACGCTGCTTTCTTT. Protein product: CASSLLPRDAAFF. The chain employs TRBV7-8 and TRBJ1-1; tentatively, D is TRBD1 (5 bases). CDR1 is SGHVS and CDR2 is FQNEAQ in the germline V gene. V lost 3 bases and J 11 bases, leaving 16 bases between the germline ends. CDR3 length: 13 residues.

In its sample, this clonotype was seen many times. The chain combines TRBV5-4 with TRBJ2-5; D is possibly TRBD1 (5 bases). CDR1 and CDR2 (germline): SGHNT, YYREEE (reference sequence). V shed 5 bases and J shed 4 bases, with 12 bases lying between them. This CDR3 has 13 residues. The CDR3 DNA follows: TGTGCCAGCAGACAGGACGGGCGAGAGACCCAGTACTTC. Translating it yields CASRQDGRETQYF.

This chain connects TRBV10-3 to TRBJ2-5; 10 bases line up with TRBD1. Looked up from germline, CDR1 is ENHRY and CDR2 is SYGVKD. V dropped 3 bases and J dropped 2; count of bases not matched to a gene: 3. This CDR3 is built from 15 residues. CDR3 nucleotide sequence: TGTGCCATCAGTGACGTGGACAGGGGGCAAGAGACCCAGTACTTC. Its protein product is CAISDVDRGQETQYF.

In this sample, this clonotype turned up many times. The chain recombines TRBV15 with TRBJ1-1, with D uncertain. There are 13 residues in the CDR3. Trimming left V 0 bases short and J 8 bases short, with 10 bases between. CDR1 and CDR2 (germline): LNHNV, YYDKDF (reference sequence). This CDR3 reads CATSRDRTNEAFF. In nucleotides, the CDR3 is TGTGCCACCAGCAGAGATAGAACAAACGAAGCTTTCTTT.

This chain uses TRBV5-5 with TRBJ1-2, with TRBD1 matching over 7 bases. Trimming cost V 9 bases and J 3 bases; bases outside gene matches: 2. The germline CDR1 and CDR2 sequences are SGHKS and YYEKEE (reference sequence). The CDR3 covers 11 residues. DNA for the CDR3: TGTGCCACCGGACAGGACTATGGCTACACCTTC. Translation: CATGQDYGYTF.

The chain combines TRBV6-1 with TRBJ2-2; D remains unclear. CDR1 is MNHNS, CDR2 SASEGT, per germline. The CDR3 spans 9 residues. The ends were cut back, 10 bases at V and 8 bases at J, with 5 bases in the middle. The CDR3: CATPGELFF. In nucleotides, the CDR3 is TGTGCCACCCCTGGGGAGCTGTTTTTT.

The gene calls are TRBV29-1 and TRBJ1-5; a possible D gene is TRBD1 (5 bases). With 8 bases removed from V and 2 bases from J, the gap between germline ends came to 16 bases. CDR3 size: 14 residues. From germline, CDR1 is SQVTM and CDR2 ANQGSEA. The CDR3 nucleotides are TGCAGCCCAGCCGGACGGGGACGCAATCAGCCCCAGCATTTT. This codes for CSPAGRGRNQPQHF.

The CDR3 nucleotides read TGTGCCAGCAGTTTACGGCTAGCGGGGGGCGATGAGCAGTACTTC. This encodes CASSLRLAGGDEQYF. V and J are TRBV12-3 or TRBV12-4 and TRBJ2-7; 11 positions match TRBD2. There are 15 residues in the CDR3. The J segment lost 7 bases and the V segment lost 2 bases, leaving 7 bases of the junction unmatched.

The rearrangement links TRBV5-1 to TRBJ2-3; TRBD2 aligns across 10 bases. V gave up 3 bases and J gave up 6 bases; unmatched junction bases: 7. The CDR3 has 15 residues. The germline V gene has CDR1 SGHRS and CDR2 YFSETQ. CDR3 in DNA: TGCGCCAGCAGCTCGACTAGCGGGCCACCGGATACGCAGTATTTT. Translation: CASSSTSGPPDTQYF. The full variable domain, in which reference TRBV5-1 and TRBJ2-3 provide the parts outside the CDR3, is KAGVTQTPRYLIKTRGQQVTLSCSPISGHRSVSWYQQTPGQGLQFLFEYFSETQRNKGNFPGRFSGRQFSNSRSEMNVSTLELGDSALYLCASSSTSGPPDTQYFGPGTRLTVL.

This clonotype was seen once. At one end, the junction sequence differs from germline, possibly due to a read error. The gene calls are TRBV27 and TRBJ2-5, with D uncertain. CDR1 and CDR2 (germline): MNHEY, SMNVEV (reference sequence). This CDR3 is 15 amino acids long. CDR3: CASSFGISGNQPQYF. The CDR3 DNA follows: TGTGCCAGCAGTTTTGGGATCTCGGGCAATCAGCCCCAGTACTTT.

The chain is built from TRBV29-1 and TRBJ1-1; D is possibly TRBD1 (5 bases). Germline V lookup: CDR1 SQVTM, CDR2 ANQGSEA. V shed 3 bases and J shed 2 bases, with 13 bases lying between them. CDR3 length: 14 residues. The CDR3 sequence is CSVEGGIANTEAFF. The DNA for the CDR3 is TGCAGCGTTGAGGGGGGGATAGCAAACACTGAAGCTTTCTTT.

This chain links TRBV12-3 or TRBV12-4 with TRBJ1-1; TRBD1 matches 7 bases. This CDR3 has 14 amino acids. V shed 5 bases, J shed 1 base, and the junction held 4 bases outside the gene matches. This CDR3 reads CASSEQGGNTEAFF. CDR3 bases: TGTGCCAGCAGTGAGCAGGGGGGGAACACTGAAGCTTTCTTT.

This clonotype was counted many times. The chain joins TRBV12-3 or TRBV12-4 to TRBJ1-4, with D maybe TRBD1 (5 bases). V lost 7 bases and J 0 bases, leaving 9 bases between the germline ends. This CDR3 is built from 14 residues. Here the CDR3 reads CASTDSATNEKLFF. Written as DNA, the CDR3 is TGTGCCAGCACCGACAGTGCAACTAATGAAAAACTGTTTTTT.

The chain joins TRBV2 to TRBJ1-2, with a possible D match to TRBD1 (5 bases). Per germline, CDR1 SNHLY and CDR2 FYNNEI. The CDR3 has 11 residues. Trimming cost V 8 bases and J 8 bases, with 12 bases left between them. CDR3 DNA: TGTGCCAGCGGTAAAGGGGAGGGCTACACCTTC. The encoded protein is CASGKGEGYTF.

A single count supports this clonotype. It may be a read error: a sequence one base away is much more abundant. V gene TRBV5-1 combines with J gene TRBJ2-2, with D hard to call. Deletions cut 0 bases from V and 10 bases from J, with 10 bases between. Germline V gives CDR1 SGHRS, CDR2 YFSETQ. The CDR3 is 13 residues long. The CDR3 bases are TGCGCCAGCAGCTTGGAGGCGGCCGAGGAGCTGTTTTTT. Its translation is CASSLEAAEELFF.

The rearrangement links TRBV10-3 to TRBJ1-2, with 10 nucleotides matching TRBD1. From germline, CDR1 is ENHRY and CDR2 SYGVKD. After removal of 10 bases from V and 4 bases from J, the junction contained 3 bases not matched to a gene. CDR3 length: 12 amino acids. CDR3 amino acids: CASGTGAYGYTF. The CDR3 DNA is TGTGCCAGTGGGACAGGGGCCTATGGCTACACCTTC.

This clonotype came up many times. The chain combines TRBV4-1 with TRBJ2-7; D may be TRBD2 (5 bases). This CDR3 spans 15 amino acids. Trimming shortened V by 1 base and J by 1 base, and 11 bases separated the two germline ends. Per the germline V gene, CDR1 is MGHRA and CDR2 is YSYEKL. CDR3 loop: CASSQVGGASYEQYF. The CDR3 DNA reads as TGCGCCAGCAGCCAAGTCGGAGGCGCATCCTACGAGCAGTACTTC.

This clonotype was counted between two and nine times. The chain couples TRBV2 to TRBJ2-1; 14 bases line up with TRBD2. Germline lookup yields CDR1 SNHLY and CDR2 FYNNEI. Trimming took 5 bases from V and 6 from J; bases not matched to a gene: 6. CDR3 size: 16 residues. The CDR3 bases are TGTGCCAGCAGTCTTACCGGGACTAGCGGGAGCAATGAGCAGTTCTTC. Protein sequence: CASSLTGTSGSNEQFF.

Notes on this clonotype: Possible read error: a much larger clone is one base away. The V and J genes are TRBV5-1 and TRBJ2-7; maybe TRBD1 (6 bases). From germline, CDR1 is SGHRS and CDR2 YFSETQ. CDR3 size: 14 residues. Written as DNA, the CDR3 is TGCGCCAGCAGCCAGGTAGGGGGTGCCTACGAGCAGTCCTTC. Its translation is CASSQVGGAYEQSF.